One and the same sample provided the 5 T cell receptor beta chains below, sequenced in a study of T cells in Graves' hyperthyroidism and ophthalmopathy. The investigators amplified TCR beta CDR3 regions from RNA transcripts. HTBI primers were employed in a first-round RT-PCR of the TCR CDR3. TCRdb re-derived calls from the multiplex PCR reads in MiXCR, one entry per CDR3 protein. The data hold 350,000 to 400,000 distinct CDR3 sequences, with about a fifth observed a single time. The sequencing sample was made of blood. The receptors derive from a young woman with Graves' hyperthyroidism.

This clonotype was detected a few times. Since a much larger clone is just one base distant, this may be a read error. The chain has TRBV6-5 and TRBJ2-5; D gene ambiguous. CDR3 length equals 13 residues. Germline CDR1 is MNHEY and CDR2 is SVGAGI. Here the CDR3 DNA reads TGTGCCAGCAGCCGGGCCTCTTATGAGACCAAGTACTTC. It specifies CASSRASYETKYF.

At least ten counts were recorded for this clonotype. CDR3: CASSFVGDGELFF. CDR3 in DNA: TGTGCCAGCAGTTTCGTGGGGGACGGGGAGCTGTTTTTT. This chain links TRBV6-2 or TRBV6-3 with TRBJ2-2; D might be TRBD1 or TRBD2, each matching 5 bases. The CDR3 extends over 13 amino acids. CDR1 and CDR2 from the germline V gene are MNHEY and SVGEGT. V was shortened by 4 bases and J by 7 bases, with 10 bases between the two germline ends.

This clonotype was recorded many times. The V and J genes are TRBV6-1 and TRBJ1-1; D possibly corresponds to TRBD1 (6 bases). The germline V gene has CDR1 MNHNS and CDR2 SASEGT. The CDR3 has 12 amino acids. The V gene lost 11 bases and the J gene lost 0 bases, with 10 bases spanning the gap. CDR3 sequence: CAGGFVNTEAFF. DNA of the CDR3: TGTGCCGGGGGCTTCGTGAACACTGAAGCTTTCTTT.

The rearrangement links TRBV3-1 to TRBJ1-1, with D uncertain. Trimming took 0 bases from V and 1 from J, leaving 9 bases between them. Looked up from germline, CDR1 is LGHDT and CDR2 is YNNKEL (reference sequence). CDR3 length: 15 amino acids. CDR3 amino acids: CASSQEPGSNTEAFF. The CDR3 DNA is TGTGCCAGCAGCCAAGAACCGGGGTCGAACACTGAAGCTTTCTTT. The complete variable domain, with remaining parts taken from reference TRBV3-1 and TRBJ1-1, reads DTAVSQTPKYLVTQMGNDKSIKCEQNLGHDTMYWYKQDSKKFLKIMFSYNNKELIINETVPNRFSPKSPDKAHLNLHINSLELGDSAVYFCASSQEPGSNTEAFFGQGTRLTVV.

This clonotype occurred many times. This rearrangement joins TRBV6-5 to TRBJ1-1; D is possibly TRBD1 (6 bases). The V gene's germline CDR1 is MNHEY and CDR2 SVGAGI. The CDR3 has 13 residues. V dropped 2 bases and J dropped 4 bases, with 8 bases sitting between them. The CDR3 sequence: CASSYLGGTEAFF. CDR3 sequence (DNA): TGTGCCAGCAGTTACCTAGGGGGCACTGAAGCTTTCTTT.